These 5 T cell receptor beta chains were sequenced from one sample in a study of blood T cell repertoires in COVID-19. The assay was immunoSEQ multiplex PCR, and TCRdb's table has in-frame clones only and misses some. The repertoire includes more than 250,000 clones, more than 85% of them detected once, and about a fifth sits in the top ten. Sequencing was performed on PBMCs or T cells enriched from blood (not recorded which). The receptors were sampled from a woman aged 30 to 39 who had recovered from COVID-19.

The chain recombines TRBV11-3 with TRBJ2-3, with TRBD1 identical over 9 bases. V was pared by 5 bases and J by 1 base, with 4 bases of the junction left unmatched. This CDR3 has 15 amino acids. CDR1 and CDR2 (germline): SGHNT, YENEEA. The CDR3 here is CASSPRQGGTDTQYF. The DNA for the CDR3 is TGTGCCAGCAGCCCCCGACAGGGGGGCACAGATACGCAGTATTTT.

This clone occurred once. The CDR3 sequence: CASSQDTGGPSSNIQYF. DNA for the CDR3: TGTGCCAGCAGCCAAGATACGGGGGGGCCATCGTCAAACATTCAGTACTTC. This chain links TRBV4-2 with TRBJ2-4; the match to TRBD2 covers 8 bases. The V segment lost 0 bases and the J segment 6 bases; nucleotides outside the gene matches: 10. Germline V lookup: CDR1 LGHNA, CDR2 YNFKEQ. The CDR3 runs to 17 residues.

This rearrangement joins TRBV27 to TRBJ2-1; the match to TRBD2 covers 8 bases. The length of the CDR3 is 16 residues. The V segment lost 0 bases and the J segment 4 bases; nucleotides outside the gene matches: 5. The germline CDR1 and CDR2 sequences are MNHEY and SMNVEV (reference sequence). For the CDR3, the DNA is TGTGCCAGCAGTTTATCTTCCGTAGCGGGATACAATGAGCAGTTCTTC. Its translation is CASSLSSVAGYNEQFF.

The gene calls are TRBV7-9 and TRBJ2-3; 7 nucleotides agree with TRBD1. Germline V gene sequence: CDR1 SEHNR, CDR2 FQNEAQ (reference sequence). There are 16 residues in the CDR3. Unmatched junction bases numbered 11, after V lost 5 bases and J lost 3 bases. The CDR3 here is CASSPSGQVETDTQYF. Here the CDR3 DNA reads TGTGCCAGCAGCCCAAGCGGACAGGTAGAAACAGATACGCAGTATTTT.

This chain connects TRBV16 to TRBJ1-2; no firm D call. V lost 5 bases and J lost 8, with 15 bases in between. CDR1 is KGHSY, CDR2 FQNENV, per germline. There are 13 residues in the CDR3. The CDR3: CASSARQDRGYTF. The CDR3 DNA sequence: TGTGCCAGCAGCGCCCGACAAGATAGAGGCTACACCTTC.